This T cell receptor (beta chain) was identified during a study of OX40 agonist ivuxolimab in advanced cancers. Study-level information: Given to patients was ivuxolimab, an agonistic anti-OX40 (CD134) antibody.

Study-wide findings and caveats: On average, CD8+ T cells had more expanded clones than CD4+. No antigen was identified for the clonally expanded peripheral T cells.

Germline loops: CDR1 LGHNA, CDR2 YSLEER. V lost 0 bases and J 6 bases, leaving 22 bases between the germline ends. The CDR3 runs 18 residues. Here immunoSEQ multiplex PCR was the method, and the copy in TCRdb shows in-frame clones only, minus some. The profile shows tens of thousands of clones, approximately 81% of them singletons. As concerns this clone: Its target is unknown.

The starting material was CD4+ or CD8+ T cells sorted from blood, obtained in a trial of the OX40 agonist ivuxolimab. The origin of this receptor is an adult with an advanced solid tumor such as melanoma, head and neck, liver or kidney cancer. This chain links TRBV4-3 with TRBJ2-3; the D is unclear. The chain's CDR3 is CASSQEAPHPTLLDTQYF. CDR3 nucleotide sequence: TGCGCCAGCAGCCAAGAGGCTCCGCACCCTACGCTTTTGGATACGCAGTATTTT.